This TCR beta chain was captured in a study of T-cell reconstitution after alpha-beta-depleted transplantation in children. On this clonotype itself: Its antigen is not identified.

Regarding the study as a whole: Several patients had high TCRbeta diversity at day 60; it came from surviving recipient T cells and thymic progenitors. A year post-transplant, T-cell counts and diversity derived mostly from newly produced T cells. About two months after transplant, alpha-beta T cells reportedly came from several hundred expanded graft clones.

Researchers prepared the TCRbeta library using unique molecular identifiers, the study reports. TCRdb independently ran MiXCR on the PCR reads; one entry per CDR3 protein. The sample has about 980,000 distinct CDR3 sequences; roughly 29% are singletons. In germline, CDR1 is DFQATT, CDR2 SNEGSKA (reference sequence). The CDR3 sequence is 14 residues long. V dropped 2 bases and J dropped 2; count of bases not matched to a gene: 4. The V gene is TRBV20-1, the J gene TRBJ2-7; TRBD2 aligns across 9 bases. This TCR was recovered from a boy under three years old who had a stem cell transplant for SCID, so the T cells may come from the graft donor. Material: PBMCs, mostly from graft donor cells, obtained 360 days after TCRalphabeta/CD19-depleted stem cell transplant. CDR3: CSARSAGGPYEQYF. The CDR3 bases are TGCAGTGCTAGATCGGCGGGGGGGCCCTACGAGCAGTACTTC.